One sample yielded the 10 T cell receptor beta chains listed below, sequenced in a study of blood T cell repertoires in COVID-19. Here immunoSEQ multiplex PCR was the method, and the copy in TCRdb shows in-frame clones only, minus some. Of 65,000 to 70,000 clones listed, 70% to 90% are singletons. The specimen was peripheral blood. Receptor source: a woman aged 60-70 years with acute or convalescent COVID-19.

J is TRBJ2-3 and V is TRBV30; D remains ambiguous. Germline V gene data show CDR1 as GTSNPN and CDR2 as SVGIG (reference sequence). This CDR3 has 14 residues. V gave up 0 bases and J gave up 4 bases, with 11 bases separating them. In nucleotides, the CDR3 is TGTGCCTGGAGTGTAGACTGGAGTTCAGATACGCAGTATTTT. As protein: CAWSVDWSSDTQYF.

The J gene is TRBJ1-2, the V gene TRBV28; D gene uncertain. The CDR3 extends over 14 amino acids. Looked up from germline, CDR1 is MDHEN and CDR2 is SYDVKM. The V gene lost 2 bases and the J gene lost 6 bases, with 13 bases spanning the gap. CDR3: CASSLVRPENGYTF. CDR3 bases: TGTGCCAGCAGTTTAGTGCGGCCGGAGAATGGCTACACCTTC.

The chain combines TRBV13 with TRBJ1-5; D possibly corresponds to TRBD1 (6 bases). Per germline, CDR1 PRHDT and CDR2 FYEKMQ (reference sequence). V was pared by 5 bases and J by 3 bases, with 11 bases between. The CDR3 runs to 14 residues. CDR3 region: CASSVRGVNQPQHF. The CDR3 DNA follows: TGTGCCAGCAGCGTCAGGGGAGTCAATCAGCCCCAGCATTTT. Drawing the rest from reference TRBV13 and TRBJ1-5, the complete variable domain is AAGVIQSPRHLIKEKRETATLKCYPIPRHDTVYWYQQGPGQDPQFLISFYEKMQSDKGSIPDRFSAQQFSDYHSELNMSSLELGDSALYFCASSVRGVNQPQHFGDGTRLSIL.

The chain employs TRBV19 and TRBJ2-3; D not resolved. This CDR3 region has 12 residues. V was trimmed by 4 bases and J by 6 bases, leaving 8 bases between them. Germline CDR1 LNHDA, CDR2 SQIVND (reference sequence). DNA of the CDR3: TGTGCCAGTAGTAACTCCCGGGATACGCAGTATTTT. Its translation is CASSNSRDTQYF.

The chain employs TRBV7-9 and TRBJ1-2, with 8 bases fitting TRBD1. With 4 bases clipped from V and 3 bases from J, the junction kept 7 bases outside the gene matches. The CDR3 extends over 15 amino acids. CDR1 is SEHNR, CDR2 FQNEAQ, per germline (reference sequence). CDR3 amino acids: CASSSSGGVYYGYTF. CDR3 DNA sequence: TGTGCCAGCAGCTCGTCAGGGGGCGTTTACTATGGCTACACCTTC.

The chain recombines TRBV21-1 with TRBJ1-5; the D call TRBD1 from the table was never checked on the DNA. TRBV21-1 counts as a pseudogene. This CDR3 has 14 amino acids. The DNA of the CDR3 is TGTGCCAGCAGCAAAGGTCCCAGGGTACAGCCCCAGCATTTT. Amino acids: CASSKGPRVQPQHF.

This chain uses TRBV6-2 or TRBV6-3 with TRBJ1-6; D is uncertain. CDR1 and CDR2 from the germline V gene are MNHEY and SVGEGT. The CDR3 totals 16 residues. V shed 4 bases and J shed 4 bases, with 14 bases lying between them. CDR3 sequence: CASSSSEAPYNSPLHF. In DNA, the CDR3 is TGTGCCAGCAGTTCCTCAGAGGCGCCTTATAATTCACCCCTCCACTTT.

This chain uses TRBV5-4 with TRBJ2-7; TRBD2 agrees at 13 bases. With V trimmed by 3 bases and J by 1 base, 7 bases remained unmatched. CDR1 is SGHNT and CDR2 is YYREEE in the germline V gene (reference sequence). This CDR3 has 17 amino acids. CDR3 region: CASSSGLAGPSSYEQYF. DNA for the CDR3: TGTGCCAGCAGCTCGGGACTAGCGGGGCCATCTTCCTACGAGCAGTACTTC.

The chain combines TRBV5-1 with TRBJ1-6, with D uncertain. V lost 0 bases to trimming and J lost 9 bases, with 10 bases between them. CDR3 length equals 14 residues. The germline V gene has CDR1 SGHRS and CDR2 YFSETQ. CDR3 DNA sequence: TGCGCCAGCAGCTTGGGAGGGATGAGTTCACCCCTCCACTTT. It yields the protein CASSLGGMSSPLHF.

The CDR3 region is CALAGEAYEQYF. CDR3 nucleotide sequence: TGTGCGCTAGCGGGGGAGGCCTACGAGCAGTACTTC. The chain links TRBV30 to TRBJ2-7; TRBD2 matches 10 bases. CDR1 and CDR2 (germline): GTSNPN, SVGIG (reference sequence). CDR3 length: 12 residues.